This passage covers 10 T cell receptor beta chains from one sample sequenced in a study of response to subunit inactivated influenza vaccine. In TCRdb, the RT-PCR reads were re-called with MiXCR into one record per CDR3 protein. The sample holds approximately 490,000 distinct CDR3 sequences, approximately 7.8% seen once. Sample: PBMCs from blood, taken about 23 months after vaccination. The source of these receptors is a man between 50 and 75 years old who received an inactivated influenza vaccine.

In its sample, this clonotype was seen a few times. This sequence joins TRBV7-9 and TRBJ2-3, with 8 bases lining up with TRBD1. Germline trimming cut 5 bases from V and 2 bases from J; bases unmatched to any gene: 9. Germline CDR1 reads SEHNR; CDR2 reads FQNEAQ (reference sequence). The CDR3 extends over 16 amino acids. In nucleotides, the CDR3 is TGTGCCAGCAGCCCGACAGGGGCCCTTTTCACAGATACGCAGTATTTT. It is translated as CASSPTGALFTDTQYF.

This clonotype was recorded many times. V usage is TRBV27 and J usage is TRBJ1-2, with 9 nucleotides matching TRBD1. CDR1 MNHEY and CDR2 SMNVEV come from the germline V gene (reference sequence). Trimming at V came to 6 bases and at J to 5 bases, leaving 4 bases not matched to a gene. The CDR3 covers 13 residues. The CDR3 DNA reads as TGTGCCAGCAGCTATGGACAGGGGTATGGCTACACCTTC. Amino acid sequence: CASSYGQGYGYTF.

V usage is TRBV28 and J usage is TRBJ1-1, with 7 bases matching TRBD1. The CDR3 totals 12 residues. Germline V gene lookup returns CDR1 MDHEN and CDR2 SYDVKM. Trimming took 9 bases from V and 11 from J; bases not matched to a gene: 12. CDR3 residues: CASEVKGAGAFF. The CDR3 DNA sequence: TGTGCCAGTGAAGTTAAGGGGGCCGGGGCTTTCTTT.

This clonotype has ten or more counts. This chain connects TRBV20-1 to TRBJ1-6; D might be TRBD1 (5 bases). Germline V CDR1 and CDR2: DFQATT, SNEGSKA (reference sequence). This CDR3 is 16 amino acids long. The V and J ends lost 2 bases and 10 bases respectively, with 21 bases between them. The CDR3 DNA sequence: TGCAGTGCTAGATCCGGGGCCACACTGGAAGGATCACCCCTCCACTTT. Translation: CSARSGATLEGSPLHF.

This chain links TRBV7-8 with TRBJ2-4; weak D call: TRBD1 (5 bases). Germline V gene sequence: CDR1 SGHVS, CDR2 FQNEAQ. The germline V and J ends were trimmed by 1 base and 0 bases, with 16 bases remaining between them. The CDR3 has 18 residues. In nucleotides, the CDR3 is TGTGCCAGCAGCTTAGAGGGGCGACGGAGACTAGCCAAAAACATTCAGTACTTC. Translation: CASSLEGRRRLAKNIQYF.

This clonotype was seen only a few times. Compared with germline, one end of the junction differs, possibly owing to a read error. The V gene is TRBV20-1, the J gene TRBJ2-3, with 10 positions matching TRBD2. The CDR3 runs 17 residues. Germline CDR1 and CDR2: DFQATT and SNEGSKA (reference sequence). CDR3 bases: TGCTGTGCTAGAGATCAGCTGCCTAGCGGGAGTTCTCATACGCAGTATTTT. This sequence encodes CCARDQLPSGSSHTQYF.

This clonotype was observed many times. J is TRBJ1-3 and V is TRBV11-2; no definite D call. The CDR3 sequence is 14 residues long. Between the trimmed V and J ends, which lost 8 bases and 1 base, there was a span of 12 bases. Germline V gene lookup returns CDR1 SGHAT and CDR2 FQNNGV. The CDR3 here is CASHRARSGNTIYF. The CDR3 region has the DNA TGTGCCAGCCACCGAGCTCGATCTGGAAACACCATATATTTT.

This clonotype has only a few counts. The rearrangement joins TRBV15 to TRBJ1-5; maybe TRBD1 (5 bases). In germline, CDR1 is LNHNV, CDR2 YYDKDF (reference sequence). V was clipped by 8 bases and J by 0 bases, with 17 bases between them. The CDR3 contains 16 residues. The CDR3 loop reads CATGPGPAISNQPQHF. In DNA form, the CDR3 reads TGTGCCACCGGACCAGGGCCGGCGATTAGCAATCAGCCCCAGCATTTT.

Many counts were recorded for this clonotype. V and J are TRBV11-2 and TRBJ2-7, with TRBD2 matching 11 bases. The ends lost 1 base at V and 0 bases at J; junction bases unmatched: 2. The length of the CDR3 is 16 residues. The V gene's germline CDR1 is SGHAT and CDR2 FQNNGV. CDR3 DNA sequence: TGTGCCAGCAGCTTAGCTAGCGGGGGGACCTCCTACGAGCAGTACTTC. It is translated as CASSLASGGTSYEQYF.

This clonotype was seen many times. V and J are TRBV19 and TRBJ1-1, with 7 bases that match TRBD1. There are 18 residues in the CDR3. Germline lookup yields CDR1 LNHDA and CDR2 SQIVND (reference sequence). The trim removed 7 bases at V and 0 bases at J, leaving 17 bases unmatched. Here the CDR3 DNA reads TGTGCCAGTACCTCTACATCGGGACAGTTGTTCATGAACACTGAAGCTTTCTTT. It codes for CASTSTSGQLFMNTEAFF.